This record concerns one TCR beta chain sequence. Its antigen is still unknown. This specimen belongs to a study of vaccination and CD4 T cells after COVID-19. For the study at large: Nine or ten convalescent cases were mild and one was severe, and all had been SARS-CoV-2 positive by nasal swab PCR. Stimulation used overlapping spike peptides from SARS-CoV-2, HCoV-NL63, HCoV-OC43 and HCoV-229E. Each of the control cultures got a CEFX pool, an HIV-1 Nef pool, or no peptide.

With the Oncomine TCR Beta short-read assay, DNA from cultured CD4+ T cells was sequenced. Via MiXCR, TCRdb re-called the PCR reads, giving one row per CDR3 protein. This table holds 7,500 to 9,000 distinct CDR3 sequences, approximately 49% found once. Noted treatment: approximately 9-day PBMC culture with coronavirus spike peptide pools or control peptides (ViraFEST assay). In germline, CDR1 is MNHEY, CDR2 SVGEGT. This CDR3 has 15 residues. J was trimmed by 3 bases and V by 4 bases; bases with no gene match: 8. The rearrangement joins TRBV6-2 or TRBV6-3 to TRBJ2-7, with 8 bases that match TRBD2. This TCR was sampled from a human donor who had recovered from COVID-19. The sequenced sample was CD4+ T cells from blood, cultured in vitro. CDR3 amino acids: CASSLVSAGGYEQYF. The CDR3 DNA reads TGTGCCAGCAGTTTAGTGTCTGCGGGGGGCTACGAGCAGTACTTC.